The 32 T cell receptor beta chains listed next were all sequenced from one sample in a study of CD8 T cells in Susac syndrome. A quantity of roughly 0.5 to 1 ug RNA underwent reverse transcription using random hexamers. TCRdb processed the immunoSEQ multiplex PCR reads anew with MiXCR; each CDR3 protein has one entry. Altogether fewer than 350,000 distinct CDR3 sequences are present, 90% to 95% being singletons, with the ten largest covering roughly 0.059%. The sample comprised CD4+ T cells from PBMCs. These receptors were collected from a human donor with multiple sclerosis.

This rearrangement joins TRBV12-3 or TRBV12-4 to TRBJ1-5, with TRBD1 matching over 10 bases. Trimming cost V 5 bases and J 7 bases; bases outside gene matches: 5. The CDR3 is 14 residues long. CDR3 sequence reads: CASSPGTGDQPQHF. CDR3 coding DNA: TGTGCCAGCAGTCCCGGGACAGGGGACCAGCCCCAGCATTTT.

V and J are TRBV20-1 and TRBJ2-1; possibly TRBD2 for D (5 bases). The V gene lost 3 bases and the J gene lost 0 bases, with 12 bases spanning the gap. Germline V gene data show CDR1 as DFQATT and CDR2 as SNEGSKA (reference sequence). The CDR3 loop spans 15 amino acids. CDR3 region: CSASIRLPSYNEQFF. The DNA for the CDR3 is TGCAGTGCTAGTATCCGACTACCCTCCTACAATGAGCAGTTCTTC.

This chain's CDR3 is CASSGRGPYNEQFF. DNA for the CDR3: TGTGCCAGTAGTGGCAGGGGGCCCTACAATGAGCAGTTCTTC. The chain couples TRBV19 to TRBJ2-1; TRBD1 matches 8 bases. The CDR3 totals 14 residues. From germline, CDR1 is LNHDA and CDR2 SQIVND (reference sequence). The junction had 2 bases not matched to a gene; V was cut back by 5 bases and J by 2 bases.

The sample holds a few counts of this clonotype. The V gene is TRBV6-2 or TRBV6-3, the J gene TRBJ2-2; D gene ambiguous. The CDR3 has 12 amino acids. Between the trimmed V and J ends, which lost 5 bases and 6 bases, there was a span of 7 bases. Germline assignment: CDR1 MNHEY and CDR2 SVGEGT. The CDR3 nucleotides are TGTGCCAGCAGTCGCGCTCCCGGGGAGCTGTTTTTT. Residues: CASSRAPGELFF.

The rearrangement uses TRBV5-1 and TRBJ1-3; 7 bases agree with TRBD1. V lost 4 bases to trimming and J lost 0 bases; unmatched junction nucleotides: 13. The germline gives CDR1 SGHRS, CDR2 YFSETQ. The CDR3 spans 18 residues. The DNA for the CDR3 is TGCGCCAGCAGCAGAATGGGACAGAAATATAACTCTGGAAACACCATATATTTT. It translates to CASSRMGQKYNSGNTIYF.

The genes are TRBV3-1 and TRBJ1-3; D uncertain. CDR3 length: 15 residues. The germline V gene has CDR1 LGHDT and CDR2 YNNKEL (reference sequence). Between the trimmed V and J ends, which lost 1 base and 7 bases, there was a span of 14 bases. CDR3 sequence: CASSQGSESGNTIYF. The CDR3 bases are TGTGCCAGCAGCCAAGGTTCGGAGAGCGGGAACACCATATATTTT.

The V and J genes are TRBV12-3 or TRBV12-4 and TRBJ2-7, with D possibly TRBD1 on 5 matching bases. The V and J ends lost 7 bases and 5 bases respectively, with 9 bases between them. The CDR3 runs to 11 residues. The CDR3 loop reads CASTTGNEQYF. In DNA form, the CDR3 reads TGTGCCAGCACTACAGGCAACGAGCAGTACTTC.

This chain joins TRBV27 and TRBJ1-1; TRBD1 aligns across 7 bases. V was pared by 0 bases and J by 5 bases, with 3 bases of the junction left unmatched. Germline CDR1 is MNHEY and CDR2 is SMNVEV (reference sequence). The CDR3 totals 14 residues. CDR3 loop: CASSLSRRGTEAFF. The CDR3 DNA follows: TGTGCCAGCAGTTTATCTCGCAGGGGGACTGAAGCTTTCTTT.

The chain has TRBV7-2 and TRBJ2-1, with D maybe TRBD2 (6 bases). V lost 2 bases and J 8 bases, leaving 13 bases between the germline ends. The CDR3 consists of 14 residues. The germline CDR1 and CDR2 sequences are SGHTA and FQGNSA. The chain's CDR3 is CASSLQPGRHEQFF. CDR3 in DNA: TGTGCCAGCAGCTTACAGCCGGGGAGGCATGAGCAGTTCTTC.

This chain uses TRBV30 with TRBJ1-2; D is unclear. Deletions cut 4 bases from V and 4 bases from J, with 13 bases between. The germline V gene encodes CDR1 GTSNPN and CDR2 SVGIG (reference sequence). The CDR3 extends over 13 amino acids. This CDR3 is CAWKFGHFYGYTF. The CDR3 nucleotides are TGTGCCTGGAAGTTCGGGCACTTCTATGGCTACACCTTC. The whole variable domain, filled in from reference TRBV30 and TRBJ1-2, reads SQTIHQWPATLVQPVGSPLSLECTVEGTSNPNLYWYRQAAGRGLQLLFYSVGIGQISSEVPQNLSASRPQDRQFILSSKKLLLSDSGFYLCAWKFGHFYGYTFGSGTRLTVV.

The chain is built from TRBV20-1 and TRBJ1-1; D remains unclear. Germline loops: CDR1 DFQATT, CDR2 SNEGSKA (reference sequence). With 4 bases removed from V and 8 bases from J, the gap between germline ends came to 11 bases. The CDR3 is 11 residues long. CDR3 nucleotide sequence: TGCAGTGCTATCCCAGTTTCCGAAGCTTTCTTT. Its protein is CSAIPVSEAFF.

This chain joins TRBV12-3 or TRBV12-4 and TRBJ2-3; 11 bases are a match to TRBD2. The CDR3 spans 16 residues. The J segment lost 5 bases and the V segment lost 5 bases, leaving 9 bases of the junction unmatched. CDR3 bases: TGTGCCAGCAGTCCAATAGCGGGAGGGCCTGAAGATACGCAGTATTTT. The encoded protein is CASSPIAGGPEDTQYF.

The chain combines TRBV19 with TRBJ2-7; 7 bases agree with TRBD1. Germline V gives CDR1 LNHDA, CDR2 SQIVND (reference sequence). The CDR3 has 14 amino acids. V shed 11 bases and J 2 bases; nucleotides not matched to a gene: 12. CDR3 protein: CAGQDRALPYEQYF. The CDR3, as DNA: TGTGCCGGACAAGACAGGGCGCTACCCTACGAGCAGTACTTC.

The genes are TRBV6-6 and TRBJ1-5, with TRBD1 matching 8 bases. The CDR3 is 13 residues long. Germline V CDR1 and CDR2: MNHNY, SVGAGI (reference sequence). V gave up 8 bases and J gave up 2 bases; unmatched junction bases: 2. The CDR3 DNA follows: TGTGCCAGCGGACAGGGTGGCAATCAGCCCCAGCATTTT. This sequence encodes CASGQGGNQPQHF.

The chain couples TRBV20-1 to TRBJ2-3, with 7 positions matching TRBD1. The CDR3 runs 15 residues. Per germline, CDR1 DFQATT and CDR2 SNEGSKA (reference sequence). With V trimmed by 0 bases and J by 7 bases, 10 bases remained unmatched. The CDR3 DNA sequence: TGCAGTGCTAGAGAAGGGGGCGCACAAGTGTATACGCAGTATTTT. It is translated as CSAREGGAQVYTQYF.

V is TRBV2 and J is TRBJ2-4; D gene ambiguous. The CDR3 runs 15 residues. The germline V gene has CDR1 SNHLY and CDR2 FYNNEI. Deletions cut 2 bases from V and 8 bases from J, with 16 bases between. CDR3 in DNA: TGTGCCAGCAGTGAAAGGTTGACGCTGGTGGACATTCAGTACTTC. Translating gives CASSERLTLVDIQYF.

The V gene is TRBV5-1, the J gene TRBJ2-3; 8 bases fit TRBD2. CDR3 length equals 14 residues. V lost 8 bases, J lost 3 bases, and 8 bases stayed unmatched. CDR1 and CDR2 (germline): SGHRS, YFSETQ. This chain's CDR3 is CASLRGLETDTQYF. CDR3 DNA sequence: TGCGCCAGTCTACGGGGACTAGAGACAGATACGCAGTATTTT.

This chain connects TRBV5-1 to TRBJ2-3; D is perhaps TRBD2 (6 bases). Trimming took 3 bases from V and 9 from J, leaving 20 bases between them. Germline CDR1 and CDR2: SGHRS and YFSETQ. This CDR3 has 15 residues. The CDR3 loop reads CASSSGTRGLITQYF. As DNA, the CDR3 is TGCGCCAGCAGCTCCGGGACTCGGGGACTTATAACGCAGTATTTT.

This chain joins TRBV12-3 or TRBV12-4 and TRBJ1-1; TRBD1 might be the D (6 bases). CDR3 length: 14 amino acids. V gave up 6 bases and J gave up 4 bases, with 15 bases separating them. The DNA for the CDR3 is TGTGCCAGCAGCCGACAGGTGGAGTTCACTGAAGCTTTCTTT. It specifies CASSRQVEFTEAFF.

The CDR3 here is CASSPGLAGYEQFF. CDR3 DNA sequence: TGTGCCAGCAGTCCTGGACTAGCGGGATATGAGCAGTTCTTC. This chain connects TRBV12-3 or TRBV12-4 to TRBJ2-1, with 12 bases lining up with TRBD2. CDR3 length: 14 residues. The junction had 4 bases not matched to a gene; V was cut back by 5 bases and J by 8 bases.

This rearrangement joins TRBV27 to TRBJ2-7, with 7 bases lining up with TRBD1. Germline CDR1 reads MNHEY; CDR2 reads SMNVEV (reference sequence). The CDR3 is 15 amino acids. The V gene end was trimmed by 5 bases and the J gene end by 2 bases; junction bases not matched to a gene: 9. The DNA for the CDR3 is TGTGCCAGCAGTAACCTGCCGACAGGGCCCTACGAGCAGTACTTC. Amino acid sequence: CASSNLPTGPYEQYF.

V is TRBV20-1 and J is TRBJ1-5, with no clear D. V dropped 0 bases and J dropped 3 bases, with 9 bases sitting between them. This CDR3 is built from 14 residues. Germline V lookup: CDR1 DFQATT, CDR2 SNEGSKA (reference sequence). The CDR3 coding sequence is TGCAGTGCTAGAGACAGGTTGACCAATCAGCCCCAGCATTTT. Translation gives CSARDRLTNQPQHF.

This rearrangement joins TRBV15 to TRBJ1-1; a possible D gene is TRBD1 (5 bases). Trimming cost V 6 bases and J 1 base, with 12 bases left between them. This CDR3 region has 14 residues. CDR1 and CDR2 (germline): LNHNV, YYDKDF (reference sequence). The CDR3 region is CATRRDAWNTEAFF. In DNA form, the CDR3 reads TGTGCCACCAGGAGGGACGCCTGGAACACTGAAGCTTTCTTT. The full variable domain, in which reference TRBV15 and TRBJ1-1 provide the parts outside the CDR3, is DAMVIQNPRYQVTQFGKPVTLSCSQTLNHNVMYWYQQKSSQAPKLLFHYYDKDFNNEADTPDNFQSRRPNTSFCFLDIRSPGLGDTAMYLCATRRDAWNTEAFFGQGTRLTVV.

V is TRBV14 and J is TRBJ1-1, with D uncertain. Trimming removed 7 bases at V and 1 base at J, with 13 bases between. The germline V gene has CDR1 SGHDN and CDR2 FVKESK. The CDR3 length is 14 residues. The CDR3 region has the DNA TGTGCCAGCAACCCTATCTGGGCGAACACTGAAGCTTTCTTT. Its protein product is CASNPIWANTEAFF.

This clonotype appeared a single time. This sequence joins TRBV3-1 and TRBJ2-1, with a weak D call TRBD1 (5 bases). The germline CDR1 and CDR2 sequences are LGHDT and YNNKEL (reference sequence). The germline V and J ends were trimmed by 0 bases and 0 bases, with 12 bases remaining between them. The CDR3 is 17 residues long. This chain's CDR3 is CASSQDHRRSSYNEQFF. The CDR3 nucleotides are TGTGCCAGCAGCCAAGATCACAGGAGAAGCTCCTACAATGAGCAGTTCTTC.

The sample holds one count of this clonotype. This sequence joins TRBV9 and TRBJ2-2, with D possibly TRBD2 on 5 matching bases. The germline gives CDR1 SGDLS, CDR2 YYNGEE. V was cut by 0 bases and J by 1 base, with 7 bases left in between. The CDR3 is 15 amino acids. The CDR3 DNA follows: TGTGCCAGCAGCGTAGGCGGGCTGAACACCGGGGAGCTGTTTTTT. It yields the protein CASSVGGLNTGELFF.

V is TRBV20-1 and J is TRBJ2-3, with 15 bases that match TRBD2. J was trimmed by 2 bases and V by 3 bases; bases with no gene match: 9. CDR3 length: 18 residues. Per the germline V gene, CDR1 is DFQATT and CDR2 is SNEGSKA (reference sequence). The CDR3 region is CSASGGLAGGGVTDTQYF. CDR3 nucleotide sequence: TGCAGTGCTAGCGGGGGACTAGCGGGAGGAGGGGTCACAGATACGCAGTATTTT.

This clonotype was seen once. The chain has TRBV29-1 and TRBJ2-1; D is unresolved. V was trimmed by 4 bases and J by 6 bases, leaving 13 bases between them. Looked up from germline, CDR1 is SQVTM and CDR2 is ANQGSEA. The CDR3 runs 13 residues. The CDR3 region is CSVASSARNEQFF. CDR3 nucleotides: TGCAGCGTTGCCAGCTCAGCTCGCAATGAGCAGTTCTTC.

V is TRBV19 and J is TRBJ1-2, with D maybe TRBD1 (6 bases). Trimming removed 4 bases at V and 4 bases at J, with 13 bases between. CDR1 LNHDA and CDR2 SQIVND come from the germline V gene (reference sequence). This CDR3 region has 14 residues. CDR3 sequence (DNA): TGTGCCAGTAGTACGGACGGACAGATCTATGGCTACACCTTC. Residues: CASSTDGQIYGYTF.

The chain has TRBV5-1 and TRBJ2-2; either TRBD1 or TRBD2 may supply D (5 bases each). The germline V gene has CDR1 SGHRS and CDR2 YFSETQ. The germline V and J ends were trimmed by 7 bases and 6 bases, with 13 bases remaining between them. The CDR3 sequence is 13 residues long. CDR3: CASGGRDPGELFF. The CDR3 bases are TGCGCCAGCGGAGGCAGGGACCCCGGGGAGCTGTTTTTT.

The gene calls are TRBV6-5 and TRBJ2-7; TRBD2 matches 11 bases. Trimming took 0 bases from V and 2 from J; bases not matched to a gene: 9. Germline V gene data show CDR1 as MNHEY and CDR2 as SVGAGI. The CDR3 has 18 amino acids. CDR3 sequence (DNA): TGTGCCAGCAGTTACTCGCCCCCGAATAGCGGGAGGGCCTACGAGCAGTACTTC. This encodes CASSYSPPNSGRAYEQYF.

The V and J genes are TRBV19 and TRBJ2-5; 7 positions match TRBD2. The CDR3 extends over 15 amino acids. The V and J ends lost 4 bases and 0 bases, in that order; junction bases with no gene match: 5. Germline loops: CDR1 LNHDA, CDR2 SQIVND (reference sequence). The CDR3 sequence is CASSKLRGNQETQYF. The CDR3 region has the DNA TGTGCCAGTAGTAAGTTGCGGGGGAACCAAGAGACCCAGTACTTC.